A single sample gave rise to the 23 T cell receptor beta chains below, sequenced in a study of cytomegalovirus exposure and HLA in healthy donors. Primers included in the PCR were 60 Vbeta and 13 Jbeta primers. TCRdb's copy holds only in-frame clones and misses some; the assay was immunoSEQ multiplex PCR. The sample lists approximately 77,000 clones, roughly four fifths seen once, with 4% to 5.5% in the top ten. Sequenced: PBMCs. The receptor set was obtained from a man aged 35-49 years in good health and CMV-seronegative.

The V gene is TRBV14, the J gene TRBJ2-1; D remains ambiguous. The V gene's germline CDR1 is SGHDN and CDR2 FVKESK. Trimming removed 2 bases at V and 4 bases at J, with 3 bases between. The CDR3 is made up of 12 amino acids. CDR3 coding DNA: TGTGCCAGCAGCCAACGGTACAATGAGCAGTTCTTC. Residues: CASSQRYNEQFF.

The J gene is TRBJ2-7, the V gene TRBV15; D unclear. V lost 0 bases, J lost 1 base, and 10 bases lay in between. Per germline, CDR1 LNHNV and CDR2 YYDKDF (reference sequence). The CDR3 has 15 residues. CDR3 nucleotide sequence: TGTGCCACCAGCAGAGATTTTGCGACATCCTACGAGCAGTACTTC. This sequence encodes CATSRDFATSYEQYF.

The chain links TRBV19 to TRBJ1-1; no reliable D call. Germline V gene lookup returns CDR1 LNHDA and CDR2 SQIVND (reference sequence). Trimming took off 5 bases at V and 3 bases at J, with 10 bases between the two ends. The CDR3 runs 13 residues. CDR3 nucleotide sequence: TGTGCCAGTAGTGCGGTGATTTACACTGAAGCTTTCTTT. This codes for CASSAVIYTEAFF.

This clone was seen just once. The chain employs TRBV9 and TRBJ1-2, with TRBD1 identical over 8 bases. This CDR3 comprises 13 residues. Trimming took 2 bases from V and 13 from J; bases not matched to a gene: 10. Germline V gene data show CDR1 as SGDLS and CDR2 as YYNGEE. This CDR3 is CASSVRDRLGATF. CDR3 sequence (DNA): TGTGCCAGCAGCGTTCGGGACAGGCTAGGTGCCACCTTC.

This CDR3 reads CASRRRTGEETQYF. DNA of the CDR3: TGTGCCAGCAGACGCCGGACAGGGGAAGAGACCCAGTACTTC. The chain recombines TRBV7-9 with TRBJ2-5; 9 positions match TRBD1. The V gene end was trimmed by 6 bases and the J gene end by 3 bases; junction bases not matched to a gene: 5. The CDR3 contains 14 residues. Germline V gene lookup returns CDR1 SEHNR and CDR2 FQNEAQ (reference sequence).

V gene TRBV27 combines with J gene TRBJ1-5, with a weak D call TRBD1 (5 bases). The CDR3 consists of 17 residues. Germline loops: CDR1 MNHEY, CDR2 SMNVEV (reference sequence). Between the trimmed V and J ends, which lost 3 bases and 0 bases, there was a span of 15 bases. CDR3 protein: CASSFGLATDSNQPQHF. The CDR3 DNA sequence: TGTGCCAGCAGTTTCGGATTGGCGACAGATAGCAATCAGCCCCAGCATTTT.

The rearrangement joins TRBV27 to TRBJ2-1, with TRBD1 as a possible D gene (5 bases). From germline, CDR1 is MNHEY and CDR2 SMNVEV (reference sequence). This CDR3 comprises 15 residues. V shed 2 bases and J shed 4 bases, with 12 bases lying between them. The CDR3 spells CASSLRWTSYNEQFF. The CDR3 nucleotides are TGTGCCAGCAGTTTAAGGTGGACATCTTACAATGAGCAGTTCTTC.

This chain uses TRBV19 with TRBJ1-4; possibly TRBD1 for D (6 bases). The CDR3 consists of 15 residues. Germline values: CDR1 LNHDA, CDR2 SQIVND (reference sequence). V lost 4 bases to trimming and J lost 8 bases, with 17 bases between them. The CDR3, as DNA: TGTGCCAGTAGTACCCTGGGGGGGCGCCAAGAAAAACTGTTTTTT. The encoded protein is CASSTLGGRQEKLFF.

The V gene is TRBV7-8, the J gene TRBJ1-3, with D tentatively TRBD1 (5 bases). CDR1 SGHVS and CDR2 FQNEAQ come from the germline V gene. The V end was cut by 5 bases, the J end by 0 bases, with 11 bases between. CDR3 length: 15 residues. CDR3 coding DNA: TGTGCCAGCAGCCACAACAGGATCTCTGGAAACACCATATATTTT. Residues: CASSHNRISGNTIYF. The full variable domain, rest sourced from reference TRBV7-8 and TRBJ1-3, is GAGVSQSPRYKVAKRGQDVALRCDPISGHVSLFWYQQALGQGPEFLTYFQNEAQLDKSGLPSDRFFAERPEGSVSTLKIQRTQQEDSAVYLCASSHNRISGNTIYFGEGSWLTVV.

In nucleotides, the CDR3 is TGTGCCAGTAACAGGGGGGACCCGCTTTGGACTGAAGCTTTCTTT. Its translation is CASNRGDPLWTEAFF. The chain carries TRBV19 and TRBJ1-1; 8 bases are shared with TRBD1. The CDR3 covers 15 residues. Germline trimming cut 7 bases from V and 5 bases from J; bases unmatched to any gene: 12. Germline assignment: CDR1 LNHDA and CDR2 SQIVND (reference sequence). Drawing the rest from reference TRBV19 and TRBJ1-1, the complete variable domain is DGGITQSPKYLFRKEGQNVTLSCEQNLNHDAMYWYRQDPGQGLRLIYYSQIVNDFQKGDIAEGYSVSREKKESFPLTVTSAQKNPTAFYLCASNRGDPLWTEAFFGQGTRLTVV.

The V and J genes are TRBV5-1 and TRBJ2-1, with 8 nucleotides matching TRBD2. The CDR3 has 15 residues. Per germline, CDR1 SGHRS and CDR2 YFSETQ. V lost 2 bases to trimming and J lost 3 bases; unmatched junction nucleotides: 4. The CDR3 spells CASSFGRELYNEQFF. The CDR3 coding sequence is TGCGCCAGCAGCTTCGGGAGGGAGCTCTACAATGAGCAGTTCTTC.

The chain recombines TRBV11-2 with TRBJ2-7; 7 bases align to TRBD2. CDR3 size: 14 residues. Per the germline V gene, CDR1 is SGHAT and CDR2 is FQNNGV. Unmatched junction bases numbered 4, after V lost 1 base and J lost 4 bases. The CDR3 spells CASSLAGGVYEQYF. CDR3 sequence (DNA): TGTGCCAGCAGCTTAGCGGGAGGAGTGTACGAGCAGTACTTC.

The CDR3 protein is CASSTGTSGRFNEQFF. The DNA of the CDR3 is TGTGCCAGCAGCACGGGGACTAGCGGGAGGTTTAATGAGCAGTTCTTC. The V and J genes are TRBV7-2 and TRBJ2-1, with 15 bases lining up with TRBD2. Germline V CDR1 and CDR2: SGHTA, FQGNSA. This CDR3 has 16 amino acids. The V gene end was trimmed by 5 bases and the J gene end by 7 bases; junction bases not matched to a gene: 6.

The chain links TRBV7-9 to TRBJ2-3; 9 bases are shared with TRBD2. With V trimmed by 2 bases and J by 5 bases, 17 bases remained unmatched. CDR3 size: 19 residues. In germline, CDR1 is SEHNR, CDR2 FQNEAQ (reference sequence). The DNA of the CDR3 is TGTGCCAGCAGCTTAAGTATTAGCGGGGGCCGTCCGAGGGGAGATACGCAGTATTTT. Protein: CASSLSISGGRPRGDTQYF.

This clone was seen once. The genes are TRBV28 and TRBJ1-1, with D possibly TRBD1 on 6 matching bases. The CDR3 has 12 residues. Trimming stripped 6 bases from V and 7 bases from J, with 12 bases between. Germline V CDR1 and CDR2: MDHEN, SYDVKM. CDR3 coding DNA: TGTGCCAGCAGCTTGCGGACAGTTGAAGCTTTCTTT. This translates into CASSLRTVEAFF.

There are a few counts of this clone. This sequence joins TRBV7-9 and TRBJ1-3, with 11 bases aligning to TRBD1. The CDR3 has 13 amino acids. Per the germline V gene, CDR1 is SEHNR and CDR2 is FQNEAQ (reference sequence). In DNA form, the CDR3 reads TGTGTCGGGACAGGGGGCTCTGGAAACACCATATATTTT. This sequence encodes CVGTGGSGNTIYF.

The chain recombines TRBV19 with TRBJ2-5, with 8 positions matching TRBD2. V lost 4 bases, J lost 2 bases, and 9 bases stayed unmatched. This CDR3 is built from 16 residues. The germline V gene encodes CDR1 LNHDA and CDR2 SQIVND (reference sequence). CDR3 in amino acids: CASSKRPGLGQETQYF. CDR3 nucleotide sequence: TGTGCCAGTAGTAAGAGACCGGGACTAGGGCAAGAGACCCAGTACTTC.

This clone has only one observation. The chain joins TRBV30 to TRBJ2-1, with a possible D match to TRBD1 (5 bases). V was clipped by 3 bases and J by 2 bases, with 11 bases between them. Germline V gives CDR1 GTSNPN, CDR2 SVGIG (reference sequence). The CDR3 has 14 amino acids. This CDR3 is CAWRTTGAYNEQFF. In DNA, the CDR3 is TGTGCCTGGAGGACCACAGGAGCCTACAATGAGCAGTTCTTC.

V gene TRBV4-3 combines with J gene TRBJ1-4, with TRBD1 as a possible D gene (6 bases). This CDR3 is built from 17 residues. Germline V gene data show CDR1 as LGHNA and CDR2 as YSLEER. V was trimmed by 0 bases and J by 0 bases, leaving 11 bases between them. CDR3 in DNA: TGCGCCAGCAGCCAAGAGGGGGGGCCCGCAACTAATGAAAAACTGTTTTTT. It encodes CASSQEGGPATNEKLFF.

About this clone: Other DNA sequences within the sample encode an identical CDR3. The chain has TRBV7-2 and TRBJ2-7, with 10 bases matching TRBD2. The J segment lost 7 bases and the V segment lost 1 base, leaving 16 bases of the junction unmatched. Germline values: CDR1 SGHTA, CDR2 FQGNSA. This CDR3 region has 18 residues. Here the CDR3 reads CASSLGRARLAGDGEQYF. The CDR3 region has the DNA TGTGCCAGCAGCTTAGGCAGGGCAAGGCTAGCGGGAGATGGTGAGCAGTACTTC.

J is TRBJ2-7 and V is TRBV11-1, with D tentatively TRBD2 (5 bases). The CDR3 sequence is 16 residues long. The V gene's germline CDR1 is SGHAT and CDR2 FQDESV (reference sequence). Deletions cut 0 bases from V and 3 bases from J, with 15 bases between. The CDR3 DNA follows: TGTGCCAGCAGCTTAGCTTCGTCGGGATTGGACTACGAGCAGTACTTC. It codes for CASSLASSGLDYEQYF.

This rearrangement joins TRBV5-1 to TRBJ2-7; 13 bases are shared with TRBD2. V was pared by 0 bases and J by 4 bases, with 1 base of the junction left unmatched. This CDR3 region has 15 residues. Germline assignment: CDR1 SGHRS and CDR2 YFSETQ. The CDR3 reads CASSLGLAGGYEQYF. The CDR3 nucleotides read TGCGCCAGCAGCTTGGGACTAGCGGGAGGATACGAGCAGTACTTC.

This chain joins TRBV2 and TRBJ2-5; perhaps TRBD1 as D (5 bases). V lost 3 bases to trimming and J lost 4 bases, with 9 bases between them. CDR1 and CDR2 (germline): SNHLY, FYNNEI. The CDR3 consists of 13 residues. CDR3 in amino acids: CASSEVRVETQYF. Here the CDR3 DNA reads TGTGCCAGCAGTGAGGTCAGGGTAGAGACCCAGTACTTC.